This TCR beta chain was identified during a study of T cells in Graves' hyperthyroidism and ophthalmopathy. This clonotype was picked up many times. The TCR beta CDR3 regions underwent amplification using RNA transcripts as the source. RT-PCR in the first round (using the HTBI primer set) targeted the TCR CDR3. TCRdb processed the multiplex PCR reads anew with MiXCR; each CDR3 protein has one entry. The data show approximately 400,000 distinct CDR3 sequences, approximately 14% seen once. Germline-derived CDR1 and CDR2 are GTSNPN and SVGIG (reference sequence). V was shortened by 3 bases and J by 4 bases, with 15 bases between the two germline ends. The CDR3 spans 14 residues.

The rearrangement uses TRBV30 and TRBJ1-2; tentative D call: TRBD1 (6 bases). The source is a woman younger than 45 with Graves' ophthalmopathy. The sequenced sample consisted of blood. CDR3 amino acids: CAWSEGTSGYGYTF. CDR3 sequence (DNA): TGTGCCTGGAGCGAAGGGACATCCGGCTATGGCTACACCTTC.